This entry is about one T cell receptor (beta chain). Its matching antigen is unknown. These data belong to a study of OX40 agonist ivuxolimab in advanced cancers. Across the whole study: Ivuxolimab, an agonistic anti-OX40 (CD134) antibody, was given to patients. Of mixed ages from about 23 to 85 and averaging approximately 60 years, the group was 65% to 85% male. General study findings and limits: At 0.1 to 3.0 mg/kg and by week 6, CD4+ and CD8+ T cells in the blood had expanded clonally.

Germline V gene lookup returns CDR1 SGHTA and CDR2 FQGTGA. The CDR3 contains 14 residues. Germline trimming cut 4 bases from V and 5 bases from J; bases unmatched to any gene: 1. Patients were ruled out by autoimmune disease history or systemic immunosuppression. Clones were read by immunoSEQ multiplex PCR, and TCRdb kept only the in-frame ones, dropping some. The sample holds around 60,000 clones, roughly 84% seen once. The TCR comes from an adult with an advanced solid tumor such as melanoma, head and neck, liver or kidney cancer. V and J are TRBV7-3 and TRBJ2-3, with 12 bases that match TRBD2. Source: CD4+ or CD8+ T cells sorted from blood, taken in a trial of the OX40 agonist ivuxolimab. The chain's CDR3 is CASSSGLAGDTQYF. The CDR3 coding sequence is TGTGCCAGCAGCTCGGGACTAGCGGGAGATACGCAGTATTTT.